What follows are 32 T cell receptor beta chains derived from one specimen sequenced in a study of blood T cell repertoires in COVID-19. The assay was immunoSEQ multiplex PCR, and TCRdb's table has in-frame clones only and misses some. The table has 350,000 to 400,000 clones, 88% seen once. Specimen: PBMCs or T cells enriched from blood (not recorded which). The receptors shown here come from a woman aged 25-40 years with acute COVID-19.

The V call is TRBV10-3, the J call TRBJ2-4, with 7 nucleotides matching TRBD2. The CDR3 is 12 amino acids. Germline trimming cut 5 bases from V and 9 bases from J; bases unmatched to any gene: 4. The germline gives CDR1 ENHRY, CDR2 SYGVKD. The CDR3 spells CAISRGEGIQYF. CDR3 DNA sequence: TGTGCCATCAGTCGGGGGGAGGGCATTCAGTACTTC.

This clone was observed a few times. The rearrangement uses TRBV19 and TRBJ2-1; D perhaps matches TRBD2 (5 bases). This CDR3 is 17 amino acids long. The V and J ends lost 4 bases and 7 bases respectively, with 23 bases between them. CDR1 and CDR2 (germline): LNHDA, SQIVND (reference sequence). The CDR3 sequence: CASSNRAAGLGLNEQFF. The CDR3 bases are TGTGCCAGTAGTAATAGGGCGGCAGGACTGGGTTTGAATGAGCAGTTCTTC.

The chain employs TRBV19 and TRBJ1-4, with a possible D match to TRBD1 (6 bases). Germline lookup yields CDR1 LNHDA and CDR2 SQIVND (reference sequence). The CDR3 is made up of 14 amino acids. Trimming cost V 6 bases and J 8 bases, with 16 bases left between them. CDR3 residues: CASRRGQLREKLFF. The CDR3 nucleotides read TGTGCCAGTAGAAGGGGACAACTAAGAGAAAAACTGTTTTTT.

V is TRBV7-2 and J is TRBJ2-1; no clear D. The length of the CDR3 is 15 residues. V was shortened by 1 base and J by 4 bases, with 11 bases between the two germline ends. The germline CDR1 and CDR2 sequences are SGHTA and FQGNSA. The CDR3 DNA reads TGTGCCAGCAGCTTAGGCGGTTCGCCTTACAATGAGCAGTTCTTC. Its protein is CASSLGGSPYNEQFF.

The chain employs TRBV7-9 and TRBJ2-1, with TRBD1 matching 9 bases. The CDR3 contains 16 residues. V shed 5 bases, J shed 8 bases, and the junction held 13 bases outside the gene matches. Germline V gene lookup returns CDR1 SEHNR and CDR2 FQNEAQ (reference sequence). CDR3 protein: CASSEGPWTGDDEQFF. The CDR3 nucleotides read TGTGCCAGCAGCGAAGGACCTTGGACAGGGGACGATGAGCAGTTCTTC.

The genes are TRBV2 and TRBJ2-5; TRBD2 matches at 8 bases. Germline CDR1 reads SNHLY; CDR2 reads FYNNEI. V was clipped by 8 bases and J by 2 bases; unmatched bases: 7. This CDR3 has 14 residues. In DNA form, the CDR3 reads TGTGCCAGCCGAAATAGCGGGGTACAAGAGACCCAGTACTTC. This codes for CASRNSGVQETQYF.

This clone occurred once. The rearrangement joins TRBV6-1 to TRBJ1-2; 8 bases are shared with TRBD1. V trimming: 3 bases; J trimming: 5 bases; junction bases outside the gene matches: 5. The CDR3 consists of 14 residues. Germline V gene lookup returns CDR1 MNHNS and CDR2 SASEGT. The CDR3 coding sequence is TGTGCCAGCAGTGATGGACAGGGTAAATATGGCTACACCTTC. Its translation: CASSDGQGKYGYTF.

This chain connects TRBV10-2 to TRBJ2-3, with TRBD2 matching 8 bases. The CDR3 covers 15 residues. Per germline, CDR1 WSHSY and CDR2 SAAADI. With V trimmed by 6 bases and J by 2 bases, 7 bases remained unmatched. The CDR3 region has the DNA TGCGCCAGCAGGGGGACTAGGGGGGCCACAGATACGCAGTATTTT. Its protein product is CASRGTRGATDTQYF.

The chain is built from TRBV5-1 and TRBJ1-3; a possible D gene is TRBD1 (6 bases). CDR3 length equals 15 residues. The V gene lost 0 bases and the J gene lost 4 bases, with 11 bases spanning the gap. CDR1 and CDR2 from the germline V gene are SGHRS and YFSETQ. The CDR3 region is CASSLDAGAGNTIYF. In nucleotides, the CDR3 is TGCGCCAGCAGCTTGGATGCAGGGGCAGGAAACACCATATATTTT. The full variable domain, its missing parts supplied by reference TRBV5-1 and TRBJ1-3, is KAGVTQTPRYLIKTRGQQVTLSCSPISGHRSVSWYQQTPGQGLQFLFEYFSETQRNKGNFPGRFSGRQFSNSRSEMNVSTLELGDSALYLCASSLDAGAGNTIYFGEGSWLTVV.

Here the CDR3 DNA reads TGTGCCAGCAGCGTAGGCGGGGGAGTCGCTAGCACAGATACGCAGTATTTT. This encodes CASSVGGGVASTDTQYF. The chain employs TRBV9 and TRBJ2-3, with TRBD2 matching 7 bases. Unmatched junction bases numbered 7, after V lost 0 bases and J lost 0 bases. The CDR3 is 17 amino acids. Germline CDR1 is SGDLS and CDR2 is YYNGEE.

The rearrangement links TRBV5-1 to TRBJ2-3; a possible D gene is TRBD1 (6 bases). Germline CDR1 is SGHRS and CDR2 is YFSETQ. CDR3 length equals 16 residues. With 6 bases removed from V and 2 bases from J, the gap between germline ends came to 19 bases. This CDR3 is CASKAQPGQNTDTQYF. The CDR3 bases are TGCGCCAGCAAGGCCCAACCGGGACAAAACACAGATACGCAGTATTTT.

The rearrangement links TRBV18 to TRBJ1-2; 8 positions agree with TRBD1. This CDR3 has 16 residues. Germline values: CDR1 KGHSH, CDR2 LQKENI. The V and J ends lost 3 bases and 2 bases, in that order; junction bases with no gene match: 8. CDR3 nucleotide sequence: TGTGCCAGCTCACCCCTACCGGGACAGGTCAACTATGGCTACACCTTC. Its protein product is CASSPLPGQVNYGYTF.

CDR3 loop: CASSPGYSNQPQHF. CDR3 sequence (DNA): TGTGCCAGCAGCCCGGGGTATAGCAATCAGCCCCAGCATTTT. The gene calls are TRBV7-2 and TRBJ1-5; no clear D. The CDR3 runs 14 residues. CDR1 is SGHTA, CDR2 FQGNSA, per germline. V lost 5 bases to trimming and J lost 0 bases, with 8 bases between them.

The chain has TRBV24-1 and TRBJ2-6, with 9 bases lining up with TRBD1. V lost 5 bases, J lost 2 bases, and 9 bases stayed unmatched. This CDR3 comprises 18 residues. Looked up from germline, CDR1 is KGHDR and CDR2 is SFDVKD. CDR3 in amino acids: CATSVRDRVKPGANVLTF. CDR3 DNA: TGTGCCACCAGTGTTCGGGACAGGGTAAAGCCTGGGGCCAACGTCCTGACTTTC.

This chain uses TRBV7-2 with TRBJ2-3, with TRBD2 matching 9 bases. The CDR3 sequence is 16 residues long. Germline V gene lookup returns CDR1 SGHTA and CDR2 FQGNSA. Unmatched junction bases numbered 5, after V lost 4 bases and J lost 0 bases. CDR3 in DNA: TGTGCCAGCAGCTACCTAGCGGGGCGAAGCACAGATACGCAGTATTTT. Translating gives CASSYLAGRSTDTQYF.

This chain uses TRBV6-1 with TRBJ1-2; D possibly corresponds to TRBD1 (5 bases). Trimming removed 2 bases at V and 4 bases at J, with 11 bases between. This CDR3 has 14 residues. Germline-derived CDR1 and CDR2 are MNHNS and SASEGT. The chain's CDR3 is CASSERGRAYGYTF. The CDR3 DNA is TGTGCCAGCAGTGAAAGAGGCAGGGCCTATGGCTACACCTTC.

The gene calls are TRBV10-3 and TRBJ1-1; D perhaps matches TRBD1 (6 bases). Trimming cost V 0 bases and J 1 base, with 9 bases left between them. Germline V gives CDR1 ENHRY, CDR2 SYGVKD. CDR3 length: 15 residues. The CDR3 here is CAISESRTENTEAFF. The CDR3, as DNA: TGTGCCATCAGTGAGTCCAGGACAGAGAACACTGAAGCTTTCTTT.

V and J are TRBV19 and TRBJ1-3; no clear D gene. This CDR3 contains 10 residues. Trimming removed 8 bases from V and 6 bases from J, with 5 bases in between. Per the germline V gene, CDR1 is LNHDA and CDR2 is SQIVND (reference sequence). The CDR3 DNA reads TGTGCCAGTTCGGTAAACACCATATATTTT. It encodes CASSVNTIYF. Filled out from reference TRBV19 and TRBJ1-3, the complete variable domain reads DGGITQSPKYLFRKEGQNVTLSCEQNLNHDAMYWYRQDPGQGLRLIYYSQIVNDFQKGDIAEGYSVSREKKESFPLTVTSAQKNPTAFYLCASSVNTIYFGEGSWLTVV.

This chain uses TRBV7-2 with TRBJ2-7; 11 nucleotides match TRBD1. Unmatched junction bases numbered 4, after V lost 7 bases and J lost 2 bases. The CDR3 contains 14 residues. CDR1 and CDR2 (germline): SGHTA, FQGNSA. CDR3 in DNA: TGTGCCAGCACCCCGGGACAGGGGGCCTACGAGCAGTACTTC. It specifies CASTPGQGAYEQYF. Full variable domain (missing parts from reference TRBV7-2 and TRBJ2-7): GAGVSQSPSNKVTEKGKDVELRCDPISGHTALYWYRQSLGQGLEFLIYFQGNSAPDKSGLPSDRFSAERTGGSVSTLTIQRTQQEDSAVYLCASTPGQGAYEQYFGPGTRLTVT.

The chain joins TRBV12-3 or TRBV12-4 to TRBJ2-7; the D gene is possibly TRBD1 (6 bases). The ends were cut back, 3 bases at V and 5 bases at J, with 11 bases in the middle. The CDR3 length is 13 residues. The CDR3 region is CASSFGRGNEQYF. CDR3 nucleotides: TGTGCCAGCAGTTTTGGCAGGGGTAACGAGCAGTACTTC.

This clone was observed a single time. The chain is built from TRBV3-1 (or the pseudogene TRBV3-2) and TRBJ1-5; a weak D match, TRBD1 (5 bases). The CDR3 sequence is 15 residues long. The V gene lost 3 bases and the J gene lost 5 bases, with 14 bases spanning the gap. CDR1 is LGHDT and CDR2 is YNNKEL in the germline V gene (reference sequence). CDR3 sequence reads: CASSQTTMGHQPQHF. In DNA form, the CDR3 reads TGTGCCAGCAGCCAGACGACGATGGGGCATCAGCCCCAGCATTTT.

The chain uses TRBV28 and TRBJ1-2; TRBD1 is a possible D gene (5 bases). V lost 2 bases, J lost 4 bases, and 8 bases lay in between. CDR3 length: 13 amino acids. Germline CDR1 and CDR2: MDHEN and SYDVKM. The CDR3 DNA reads TGTGCCAGCAGTTTAATTGGGGCCTATGGCTACACCTTC. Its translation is CASSLIGAYGYTF.

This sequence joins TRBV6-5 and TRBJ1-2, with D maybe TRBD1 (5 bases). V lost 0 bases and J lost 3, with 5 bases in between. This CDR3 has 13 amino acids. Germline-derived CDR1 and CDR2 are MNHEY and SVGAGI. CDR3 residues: CASSYSGHYGYTF. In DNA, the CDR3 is TGTGCCAGCAGTTACTCGGGGCACTATGGCTACACCTTC.

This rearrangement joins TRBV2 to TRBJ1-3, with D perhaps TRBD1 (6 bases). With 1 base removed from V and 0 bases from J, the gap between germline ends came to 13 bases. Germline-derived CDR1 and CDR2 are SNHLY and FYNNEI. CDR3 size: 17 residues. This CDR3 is CASSEVALGGSGNTIYF. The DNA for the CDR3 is TGTGCCAGCAGTGAAGTGGCCTTAGGGGGCTCTGGAAACACCATATATTTT.

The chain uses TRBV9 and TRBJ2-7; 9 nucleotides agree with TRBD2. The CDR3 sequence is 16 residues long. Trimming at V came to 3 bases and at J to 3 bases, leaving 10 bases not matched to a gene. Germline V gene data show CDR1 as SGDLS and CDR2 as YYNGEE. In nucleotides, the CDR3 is TGTGCCAGCAGCGGCCCCGGGGCTAGCGGGGACTACGAGCAGTACTTC. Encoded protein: CASSGPGASGDYEQYF.

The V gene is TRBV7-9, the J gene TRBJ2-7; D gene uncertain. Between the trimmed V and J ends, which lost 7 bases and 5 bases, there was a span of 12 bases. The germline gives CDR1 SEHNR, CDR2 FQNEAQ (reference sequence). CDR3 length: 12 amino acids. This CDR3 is CASTMAADEQYF. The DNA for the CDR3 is TGTGCCAGCACCATGGCCGCGGACGAGCAGTACTTC.

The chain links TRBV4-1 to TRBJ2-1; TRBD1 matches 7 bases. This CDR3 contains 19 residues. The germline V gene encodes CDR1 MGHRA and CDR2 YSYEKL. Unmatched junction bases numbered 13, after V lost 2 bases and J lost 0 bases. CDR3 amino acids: CASSQNPSRDSFSYNEQFF. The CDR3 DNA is TGCGCCAGCAGCCAAAATCCAAGCCGGGACAGCTTCTCCTACAATGAGCAGTTCTTC.

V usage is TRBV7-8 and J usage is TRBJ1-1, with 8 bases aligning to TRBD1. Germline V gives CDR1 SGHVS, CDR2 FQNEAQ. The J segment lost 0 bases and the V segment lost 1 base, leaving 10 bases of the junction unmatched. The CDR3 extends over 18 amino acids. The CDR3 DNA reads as TGTGCCAGCAGCTTAGTTTACCGGACAGGGACCATGAACACTGAAGCTTTCTTT. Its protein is CASSLVYRTGTMNTEAFF.

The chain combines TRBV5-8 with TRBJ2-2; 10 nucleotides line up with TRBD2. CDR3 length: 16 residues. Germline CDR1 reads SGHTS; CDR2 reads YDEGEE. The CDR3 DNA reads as TGTGCGAGGACCCAGAGCGGGGGGGCCTACACCGGGGAGCTGTTTTTT. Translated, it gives CARTQSGGAYTGELFF.

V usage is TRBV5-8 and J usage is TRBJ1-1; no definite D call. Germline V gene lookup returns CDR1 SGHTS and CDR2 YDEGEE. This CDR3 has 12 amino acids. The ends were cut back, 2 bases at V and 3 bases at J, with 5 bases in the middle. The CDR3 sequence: CASSFLDTEAFF. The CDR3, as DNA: TGTGCCAGCAGCTTTCTCGACACTGAAGCTTTCTTT.

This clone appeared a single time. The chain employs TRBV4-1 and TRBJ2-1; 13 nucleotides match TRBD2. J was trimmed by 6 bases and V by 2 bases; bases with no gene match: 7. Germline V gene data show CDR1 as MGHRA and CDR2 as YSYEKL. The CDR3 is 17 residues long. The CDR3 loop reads CASSQLELAGGPNEQFF. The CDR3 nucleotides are TGCGCCAGCAGCCAACTAGAACTAGCGGGGGGGCCCAATGAGCAGTTCTTC.

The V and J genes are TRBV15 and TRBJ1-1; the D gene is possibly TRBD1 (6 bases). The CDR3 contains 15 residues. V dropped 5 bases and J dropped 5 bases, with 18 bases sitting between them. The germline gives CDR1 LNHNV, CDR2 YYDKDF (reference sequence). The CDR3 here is CATSLFGGPRTEAFF. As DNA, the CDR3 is TGTGCCACCAGCTTATTCGGGGGGCCGCGGACTGAAGCTTTCTTT.